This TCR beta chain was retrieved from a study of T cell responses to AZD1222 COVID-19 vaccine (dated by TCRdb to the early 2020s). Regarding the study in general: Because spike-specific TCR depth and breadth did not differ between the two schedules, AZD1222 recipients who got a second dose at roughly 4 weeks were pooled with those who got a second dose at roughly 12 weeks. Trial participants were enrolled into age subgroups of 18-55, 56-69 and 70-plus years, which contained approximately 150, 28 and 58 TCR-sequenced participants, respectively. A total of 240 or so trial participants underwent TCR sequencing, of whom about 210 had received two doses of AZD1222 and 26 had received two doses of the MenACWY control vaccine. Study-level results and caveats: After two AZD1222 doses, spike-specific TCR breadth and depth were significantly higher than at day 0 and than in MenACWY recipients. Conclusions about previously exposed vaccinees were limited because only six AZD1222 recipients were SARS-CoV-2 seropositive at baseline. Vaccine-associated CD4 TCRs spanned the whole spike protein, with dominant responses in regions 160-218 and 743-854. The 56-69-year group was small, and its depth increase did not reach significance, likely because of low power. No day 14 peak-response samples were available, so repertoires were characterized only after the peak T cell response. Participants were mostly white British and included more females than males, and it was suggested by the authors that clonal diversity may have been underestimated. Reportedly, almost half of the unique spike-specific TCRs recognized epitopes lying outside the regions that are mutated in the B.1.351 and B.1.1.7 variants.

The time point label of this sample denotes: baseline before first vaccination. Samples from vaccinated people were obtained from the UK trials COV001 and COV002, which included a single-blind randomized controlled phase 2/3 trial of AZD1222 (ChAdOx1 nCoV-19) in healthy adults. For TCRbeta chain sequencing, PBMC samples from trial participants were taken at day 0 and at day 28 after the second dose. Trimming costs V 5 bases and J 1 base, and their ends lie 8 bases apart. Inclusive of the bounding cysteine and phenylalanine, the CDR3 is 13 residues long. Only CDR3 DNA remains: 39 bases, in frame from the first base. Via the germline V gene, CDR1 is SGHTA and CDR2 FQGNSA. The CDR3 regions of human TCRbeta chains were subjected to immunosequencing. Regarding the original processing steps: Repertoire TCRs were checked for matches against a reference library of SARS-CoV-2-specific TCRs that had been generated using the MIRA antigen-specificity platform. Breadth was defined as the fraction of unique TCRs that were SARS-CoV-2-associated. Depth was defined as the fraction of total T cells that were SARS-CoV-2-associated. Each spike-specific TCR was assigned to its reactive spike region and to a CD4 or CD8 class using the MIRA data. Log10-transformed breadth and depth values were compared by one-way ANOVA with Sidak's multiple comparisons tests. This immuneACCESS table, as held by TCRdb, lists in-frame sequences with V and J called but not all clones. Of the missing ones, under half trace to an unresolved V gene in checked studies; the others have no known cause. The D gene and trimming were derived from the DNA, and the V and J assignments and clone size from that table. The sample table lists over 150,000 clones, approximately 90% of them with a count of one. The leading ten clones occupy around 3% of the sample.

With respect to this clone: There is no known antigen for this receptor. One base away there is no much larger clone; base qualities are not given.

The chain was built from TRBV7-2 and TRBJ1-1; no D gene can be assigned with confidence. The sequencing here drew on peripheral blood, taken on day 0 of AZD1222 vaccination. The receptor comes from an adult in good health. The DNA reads TGTGCCAGCAGCCGCAAGTGGAACACTGAAGCTTTCTTT. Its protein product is CASSRKWNTEAFF.